This TCR beta chain appears in the sequencing data of a study of OX40 agonist ivuxolimab in advanced cancers. Produced via immunoSEQ multiplex PCR; TCRdb's table is partial and in-frame only. The table lists about 83,000 clones, 85% of them singletons, with roughly 0.7% in the top ten. Between the trimmed V and J ends, which lost 5 bases and 2 bases, there was a span of 13 bases. This CDR3 has 14 amino acids. Germline CDR1 reads SGHAT; CDR2 reads FQNNGV. Systemic immunosuppression or autoimmune disease history was grounds to exclude patients. This specimen consisted of CD4+ or CD8+ T cells sorted from blood, obtained in a trial of the OX40 agonist ivuxolimab. The TCR originated in an adult with an advanced solid tumor such as melanoma, head and neck, liver or kidney cancer. The chain carries TRBV11-2 and TRBJ2-7, with unresolved D. CDR3 DNA: TGTGCCAGCAGCGTAACTACCCCAGCCTACGAGCAGTACTTC. Translating it yields CASSVTTPAYEQYF.